The 9 T cell receptor beta chains below all came from one sample that was sequenced in a study of blood T cell repertoires in COVID-19. Data came from immunoSEQ multiplex PCR; TCRdb stores just in-frame clones and leaves some out. In the table there are about 210,000 clones, 80% of which are singletons. Material for sequencing was peripheral blood. The receptors shown here come from a human donor in a cohort sampled during active COVID-19.

Only one count was recorded for this clone. The rearrangement joins TRBV11-2 to TRBJ2-3, with 10 bases identical to TRBD2. The CDR3 is made up of 16 amino acids. J gave up 1 base and V 2 bases, and 3 bases lay outside the gene matches. Germline values: CDR1 SGHAT, CDR2 FQNNGV. The CDR3 is CASSLPSGSGTDTQYF. The CDR3, as DNA: TGTGCCAGCAGCTTACCTAGCGGGAGTGGCACAGATACGCAGTATTTT.

The chain links TRBV15 to TRBJ1-2; a weak D match, TRBD1 (5 bases). The CDR3 totals 12 residues. Trimming cost V 5 bases and J 9 bases, with 13 bases left between them. Germline lookup yields CDR1 LNHNV and CDR2 YYDKDF (reference sequence). The chain's CDR3 is CATSGASQSYTF. CDR3 in DNA: TGTGCCACCAGCGGGGCTTCGCAGAGCTACACCTTC.

The chain joins TRBV15 to TRBJ1-1; D remains unclear. This CDR3 is built from 13 residues. Germline assignment: CDR1 LNHNV and CDR2 YYDKDF (reference sequence). V gave up 0 bases and J gave up 8 bases, with 10 bases separating them. The CDR3 protein is CATSRDQQLEAFF. The CDR3 DNA is TGTGCCACCAGCAGAGATCAACAACTAGAAGCTTTCTTT.

This clone showed up just a few times. The chain employs TRBV4-1 and TRBJ2-7, with D tentatively TRBD2 (5 bases). This CDR3 region has 15 residues. Looked up from germline, CDR1 is MGHRA and CDR2 is YSYEKL. Trimming left V 1 base short and J 4 bases short, with 14 bases between. Written as DNA, the CDR3 is TGCGCCAGCAGCCAAGGCGGGCCAGAGCCATACGAGCAGTACTTC. Translating it yields CASSQGGPEPYEQYF.

The chain combines TRBV5-1 with TRBJ2-7, with TRBD2 matching 8 bases. The CDR3 is made up of 14 amino acids. V shed 0 bases and J 6 bases; nucleotides not matched to a gene: 5. From germline, CDR1 is SGHRS and CDR2 YFSETQ. The CDR3 coding sequence is TGCGCCAGCAGCTTGGGGGCCAGCGGGGGCGAGCAGTACTTC. Protein sequence: CASSLGASGGEQYF.

The V gene is TRBV27, the J gene TRBJ2-1, with D maybe TRBD2 (5 bases). V was cut by 6 bases and J by 3 bases, with 18 bases left in between. CDR1 MNHEY and CDR2 SMNVEV come from the germline V gene (reference sequence). CDR3 size: 16 residues. The CDR3 sequence is CASSTQGSPLYNEQFF. CDR3 nucleotides: TGTGCCAGCAGCACGCAAGGGAGCCCGCTCTACAATGAGCAGTTCTTC.

In its sample, this clone was seen many times. The chain is built from TRBV28 and TRBJ1-5, with 11 bases lining up with TRBD1. CDR1 and CDR2 from the germline V gene are MDHEN and SYDVKM. The J segment lost 6 bases and the V segment lost 5 bases, leaving 3 bases of the junction unmatched. The CDR3 contains 14 residues. CDR3 amino acids: CASSVDRGPQPQHF. The CDR3 nucleotides are TGTGCCAGCAGTGTGGACAGGGGGCCTCAGCCCCAGCATTTT.

The chain carries TRBV18 and TRBJ2-7; 9 positions agree with TRBD2. CDR1 KGHSH and CDR2 LQKENI come from the germline V gene. The junction had 15 bases not matched to a gene; V was cut back by 0 bases and J by 3 bases. The CDR3 runs to 19 residues. CDR3 DNA: TGTGCCAGCTCACCACCGGCGGGAGGGGGCCAGAAAAATTTCTACGAGCAGTACTTC. It codes for CASSPPAGGGQKNFYEQYF. The complete variable domain, with remaining parts taken from reference TRBV18 and TRBJ2-7, reads NAGVMQNPRHLVRRRGQEARLRCSPMKGHSHVYWYRQLPEEGLKFMVYLQKENIIDESGMPKERFSAEFPKEGPSILRIQQVVRGDSAAYFCASSPPAGGGQKNFYEQYFGPGTRLTVT.

The gene calls are TRBV15 and TRBJ2-2; D is undetermined. CDR3 size: 17 residues. CDR1 is LNHNV and CDR2 is YYDKDF in the germline V gene (reference sequence). Trimming pared 0 bases from V and 0 bases from J, leaving 11 bases between. The CDR3 region has the DNA TGTGCCACCAGCAGAGATCTGGCAAACACGAACACCGGGGAGCTGTTTTTT. Its translation: CATSRDLANTNTGELFF.